The entry that follows covers one TCR beta chain sequence. The antigen remains unidentified. Healthy Caucasians from Russia aged about 6 to 90 served as donors. This sample is drawn from a study of blood T cells in healthy people across ages. Through a sample-barcoded 5' primer and a J-beta primer mix, a second PCR was run for 7 to 11 cycles. TCRdb re-called the 5' RACE reads through MiXCR, storing one row per CDR3 protein. The sample shows around 940,000 distinct CDR3 sequences, 45% to 60% of them seen only once. General study results and limits: Per million T cells, TCR beta diversity dropped roughly linearly as age increased.

CDR1 is GTSNPN and CDR2 is SVGIG in the germline V gene (reference sequence). The CDR3 is made up of 18 amino acids. The chain is built from TRBV30 and TRBJ2-4, with 13 positions matching TRBD2. The J call may be faulty, since TRBJ2-7 better matches the DNA end. Sequenced: blood. This clonotype was obtained from an older woman in good health. CDR3 loop: CAWSEGLAGLLRSYEQYF. The CDR3 region has the DNA TGTGCCTGGAGTGAGGGACTAGCGGGACTGCTAAGATCCTACGAGCAGTACTTC.